Sequencing of this T cell receptor (beta chain) was carried out in a study of liver allograft versus peripheral blood T cells. At the level of the study: Liver transplant recipients had T cell receptor repertoires compared between transplanted liver and peripheral blood. Study results and limitations: Reportedly, liver allograft T cell receptor repertoires differed from peripheral blood ones.

The V gene's germline CDR1 is ENHRY and CDR2 SYGVKD. The CDR3 totals 13 residues. Trimming cost V 5 bases and J 5 bases, with 10 bases left between them. A single record per CDR3 protein comes from TCRdb applying MiXCR to the reads. This sample has about 11,000 distinct CDR3 sequences, with about a quarter found just once. This clonotype showed up many times. Its antigen is currently unknown. The chain is built from TRBV10-3 and TRBJ1-5, with D tentatively TRBD1 (6 bases). This TCR derives from a human patient who had a liver transplant. Some T cells may have originated in the graft donor. The CDR3 DNA reads TGTGCCATCAGTCCAGGACAGTATCAGCCCCAGCATTTT. Residues: CAISPGQYQPQHF.